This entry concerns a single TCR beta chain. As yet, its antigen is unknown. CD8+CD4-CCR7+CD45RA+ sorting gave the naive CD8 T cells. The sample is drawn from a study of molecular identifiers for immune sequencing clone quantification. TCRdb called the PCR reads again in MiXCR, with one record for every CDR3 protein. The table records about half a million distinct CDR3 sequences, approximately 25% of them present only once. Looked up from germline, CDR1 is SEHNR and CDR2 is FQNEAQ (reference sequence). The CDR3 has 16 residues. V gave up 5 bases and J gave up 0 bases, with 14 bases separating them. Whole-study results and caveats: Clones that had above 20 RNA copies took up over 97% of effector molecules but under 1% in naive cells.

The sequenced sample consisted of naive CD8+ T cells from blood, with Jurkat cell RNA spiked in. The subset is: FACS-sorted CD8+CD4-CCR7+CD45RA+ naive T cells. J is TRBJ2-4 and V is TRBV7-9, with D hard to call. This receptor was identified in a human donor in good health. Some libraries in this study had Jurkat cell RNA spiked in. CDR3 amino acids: CASSPPGPIAKNIQYF. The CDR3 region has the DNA TGTGCCAGCAGCCCTCCGGGCCCCATAGCCAAAAACATTCAGTACTTC.